Presented here are 11 T cell receptor beta chains from one specimen sequenced in a study of cytomegalovirus exposure and HLA in healthy donors. 60 Vbeta and 13 Jbeta primers were used in PCR. The repertoire was sequenced with immunoSEQ multiplex PCR; TCRdb's copy has only in-frame clones and lacks some. The sample includes around 130,000 clones, about two thirds of them seen just once. Sample: PBMCs. These receptors originate from a woman aged 55 to 70 in good health and CMV-seropositive.

This clone was seen only once. The CDR3 region has the DNA TGTGCCAGCAGCCCCACCGGCGGCGTCAGTAATTCACCCCTCCACTTT. Its translation: CASSPTGGVSNSPLHF. This chain uses TRBV7-6 with TRBJ1-6; unclear D gene. Germline CDR1 reads SGHVS; CDR2 reads FNYEAQ. The CDR3 runs 16 residues. Between the trimmed V and J ends, which lost 5 bases and 6 bases, there was a span of 17 bases.

This sequence joins TRBV2 and TRBJ1-2, with 10 bases identical to TRBD1. The V gene end was trimmed by 7 bases and the J gene end by 0 bases; junction bases not matched to a gene: 5. CDR3 length: 15 residues. Germline V gene data show CDR1 as SNHLY and CDR2 as FYNNEI. The CDR3 region has the DNA TGTGCCAGCACGACAGGGGGCCCTACTAACTATGGCTACACCTTC. Protein: CASTTGGPTNYGYTF.

Points on this clone: The same CDR3 also results from other DNA sequences found in this sample. The V gene is TRBV5-1, the J gene TRBJ1-2; D possibly corresponds to TRBD1 (6 bases). Per the germline V gene, CDR1 is SGHRS and CDR2 is YFSETQ. The CDR3 is 14 amino acids. The V end lost 0 bases, the J end lost 2 bases, and 8 bases lay between the germline ends. CDR3 sequence (DNA): TGCGCCAGCAGCTTGGACAGGGCAAACTATGGCTACACCTTC. It specifies CASSLDRANYGYTF.

The V gene is TRBV10-1, the J gene TRBJ2-1; the D is unclear. The CDR3 loop spans 13 amino acids. V lost 4 bases and J 0 bases, leaving 4 bases between the germline ends. The germline V gene has CDR1 WNHNN and CDR2 SYGVQD (reference sequence). The CDR3 DNA sequence: TGCGCCAGCAGTGTTAACTCCTACAATGAGCAGTTCTTC. Amino acid sequence: CASSVNSYNEQFF.

The rearrangement joins TRBV9 to TRBJ2-1; no reliable D call. V lost 3 bases to trimming and J lost 6 bases, with 7 bases between them. Germline V gives CDR1 SGDLS, CDR2 YYNGEE. The CDR3 is 12 amino acids. CDR3: CASSALTNEQFF. CDR3 bases: TGTGCCAGCAGCGCGCTAACCAATGAGCAGTTCTTC.

V usage is TRBV27 and J usage is TRBJ1-2, with D tentatively TRBD1 (5 bases). CDR1 is MNHEY, CDR2 SMNVEV, per germline (reference sequence). V dropped 5 bases and J dropped 8 bases, with 18 bases sitting between them. There are 14 residues in the CDR3. As DNA, the CDR3 is TGTGCCAGCAGTCCATCGGGAGTACGGGGCGGCTACACCTTC. Amino acids: CASSPSGVRGGYTF.

This chain connects TRBV29-1 to TRBJ2-7, with D possibly matching TRBD2 (5 bases). CDR3 length equals 12 residues. In germline, CDR1 is SQVTM, CDR2 ANQGSEA. V lost 5 bases and J 2 bases, leaving 10 bases between the germline ends. The CDR3 DNA reads TGCAGCGTTCGGGCGGGTACCTACGAGCAGTACTTC. This sequence encodes CSVRAGTYEQYF.

The genes are TRBV18 and TRBJ2-5, with a tentative D call TRBD2 (6 bases). Trimming removed 8 bases at V and 5 bases at J, with 15 bases between. Germline CDR1 is KGHSH and CDR2 is LQKENI. The CDR3 is 13 amino acids. DNA of the CDR3: TGTGCCAGCCCCCCTGGGCGGGGTGAGACCCAGTACTTC. It codes for CASPPGRGETQYF.

In its sample, this clone was seen a few times. Written as DNA, the CDR3 is TGCAGCGTTGAGGGACTACCTCCCCAAGAGACCCAGTACTTC. Amino acid sequence: CSVEGLPPQETQYF. J is TRBJ2-5 and V is TRBV29-1; TRBD2 agrees at 7 bases. Germline V gene sequence: CDR1 SQVTM, CDR2 ANQGSEA. Trimming at V came to 3 bases and at J to 1 base, leaving 5 bases not matched to a gene. The CDR3 consists of 14 residues.

This rearrangement joins TRBV27 to TRBJ2-5; 9 bases are shared with TRBD2. The J segment lost 2 bases and the V segment lost 3 bases, leaving 4 bases of the junction unmatched. In germline, CDR1 is MNHEY, CDR2 SMNVEV (reference sequence). The CDR3 covers 15 residues. The CDR3 DNA sequence: TGTGCCAGCAGTTTGTTAGCGGGGGTTCAAGAGACCCAGTACTTC. Its translation is CASSLLAGVQETQYF.

This sequence joins TRBV5-1 and TRBJ1-6, with TRBD1 matching over 8 bases. This CDR3 region has 14 residues. Germline values: CDR1 SGHRS, CDR2 YFSETQ. Trimming at V came to 6 bases and at J to 9 bases, leaving 8 bases not matched to a gene. In nucleotides, the CDR3 is TGCGCCAGCAAATCGGGACAGGTGTCTTCACCCCTCCACTTT. This gives the protein CASKSGQVSSPLHF. The whole variable domain, filled in from reference TRBV5-1 and TRBJ1-6, reads KAGVTQTPRYLIKTRGQQVTLSCSPISGHRSVSWYQQTPGQGLQFLFEYFSETQRNKGNFPGRFSGRQFSNSRSEMNVSTLELGDSALYLCASKSGQVSSPLHFGNGTRLTVT.